These T cell receptor beta chains were read from a single sample in a study of CD8 T cells in Susac syndrome. TCRdb reprocessed the immunoSEQ multiplex PCR reads with MiXCR, giving one entry per CDR3 protein. The sample gives just over 150,000 distinct CDR3 sequences, roughly 95% of which show up once; 0.16% is in the top ten. Sequenced sample: CD4+ T cells from PBMCs. All receptors come from a human donor with Susac syndrome. The CDR3 runs from the conserved cysteine through the conserved F or W. Each record gives: clone size, J gene, V gene, D gene, CDR3 DNA, CDR3 protein. D genes are given only for firm matches. Size values are once, few and many counts, or a class for expanded clones, and some rows have none.

.	TRBJ2-1	TRBV5-4	.	TGTGCCAGCAAGGATGGCGGGGCGGGCTGGAATGAGCAGTTCTTC	CASKDGGAGWNEQFF
.	TRBJ2-6	TRBV27	.	TGTGCCAGCAGGGGAGTATACTCTGGGGCCAACGTCCTGACTTTC	CASRGVYSGANVLTF
once	TRBJ2-1	TRBV20-1	.	TGCAGTGCTAGGGAAGCAAGGGAGCAGTTCTTC	CSAREAREQFF
once	TRBJ1-2	TRBV29-1	.	TGCAGCATCCTTGACTATGGCTACACCTTC	CSILDYGYTF
.	TRBJ2-7	TRBV20-1	.	TGCAGTGCTAGGGTGGGGGCGGGCTACGAGCAGTACTTC	CSARVGAGYEQYF
.	TRBJ1-2	TRBV29-1	TRBD1	TGCAGCGTTCTACAGGGACAGTCCAACTATGGCTACACCTTC	CSVLQGQSNYGYTF
.	TRBJ2-5	TRBV18	.	TGTGCCAGCTCACCGGCGAAGACCCAGTACTTC	CASSPAKTQYF
.	TRBJ2-7	TRBV12-3/TRBV12-4	.	TGTGCCAGCAGTTTGACCCTTGGGCAGTCCACATTCTACGAGCAGTACTTC	CASSLTLGQSTFYEQYF
.	TRBJ2-7	TRBV2	TRBD1	TGTGCCAGCAGTAGTGGACAGGGCAAACGGGTCTACGAGCAGTACTTC	CASSSGQGKRVYEQYF
.	TRBJ2-7	TRBV2	.	TGTGCCAGCACCCAGCACGAGCAGTACTTC	CASTQHEQYF
.	TRBJ1-6	TRBV27	TRBD1	TGTGCCAGCAGTCGGGACAGGGATAATTCACCCCTCCACTTT	CASSRDRDNSPLHF
.	TRBJ2-2	TRBV18	.	TGTGCCAGCTCATCTGACGGGACCGCTAACACCGGGGAGCTGTTTTTT	CASSSDGTANTGELFF
.	TRBJ2-1	TRBV4-1	TRBD2	TGCGCCAGCAGCCAAGTCTACGGGGGGGCCCCCCATGAGCAGTTCTTC	CASSQVYGGAPHEQFF
.	TRBJ2-5	TRBV29-1	TRBD2	TGCAGCGCAGATAGCGGGGGGCAAGAGACCCAGTACTTC	CSADSGGQETQYF
.	TRBJ1-6	TRBV12-3/TRBV12-4	TRBD1	TGTGCCAGCAGCCCAGGGACAGGGAGGGGTTCACCCCTCCACTTT	CASSPGTGRGSPLHF
.	TRBJ2-5	TRBV11-2	.	TGTGCCAGCAGCCAAGGCTATCAAGAGACCCAGTACTTC	CASSQGYQETQYF
.	TRBJ1-4	TRBV7-9	.	TGTGCCAGCAGCTTGACGCAGGGAGTTAATGAAAAACTGTTTTTT	CASSLTQGVNEKLFF
.	TRBJ1-2	TRBV5-1	.	TGCGCCAGCAGCTTAGGACAGATGTATGGCTACACCTTC	CASSLGQMYGYTF
.	TRBJ1-2	TRBV4-1	TRBD1	TGCGCCAGCAGCCAAGATCGGGGGACAGGGGGCGCAGGCGGCTACACCTTC	CASSQDRGTGGAGGYTF
.	TRBJ2-5	TRBV20-1	.	TGCAGTGCTAGAGAGGCAGGGAAAGAGACCCAGTACTTC	CSAREAGKETQYF
once	TRBJ2-3	TRBV2	.	TGTGCCAGCAGAGCCCCGAGGCTCCGGGACTTACCACAGATAACGCAGTATTTT	CASRAPRLRDLPQITQYF
.	TRBJ2-1	TRBV7-6	.	TGTGCCAGCAGCTTAGTGGACTCGGTCTACAATGAGCAGTTCTTC	CASSLVDSVYNEQFF
.	TRBJ2-7	TRBV3-1	.	TGTGCCAGCAGCCAAGCTCGCGGGACCGAGCAGTACTTC	CASSQARGTEQYF
.	TRBJ2-3	TRBV3-1	TRBD2	TGTGCCAGCAGCCCAAGGACTAGCGGAGATACGCAGTATTTT	CASSPRTSGDTQYF
.	TRBJ2-3	TRBV1	.	TGCACCAGCAGCCAGGAACCGATAAGCACAGATACGCAGTATTTT	CTSSQEPISTDTQYF
.	TRBJ1-4	TRBV9	TRBD1	TGTGCCAGCAGCGCGGGGACAGGGGTGGAAAAACTGTTTTTT	CASSAGTGVEKLFF
.	TRBJ2-7	TRBV13	.	TGTGCCAGCAGCTTAGCAGACGAGCAGTACTTC	CASSLADEQYF
.	TRBJ2-3	TRBV15	.	TGTGCCACCAGCAGAACCTACACAGATACGCAGTATTTT	CATSRTYTDTQYF
.	TRBJ2-7	TRBV12-3/TRBV12-4	TRBD1	TGTGCCAGCAGTTGGGGACAGGGGATTAGCTACGAGCAGTACTTC	CASSWGQGISYEQYF
.	TRBJ1-1	TRBV20-1	.	TGCAGTGCTAGCAGGTCGAACACTGAAGCTTTCTTT	CSASRSNTEAFF
.	TRBJ2-3	TRBV9	.	TGTGCCAGCAGCGTGGGTCCGGGCAGCACAGATACGCAGTATTTT	CASSVGPGSTDTQYF
.	TRBJ2-1	TRBV29-1	.	TGCAGCGTCCGCGAGGCCTACAATGAGCAGTTCTTC	CSVREAYNEQFF
.	TRBJ1-6	TRBV7-9	.	TGTGCCAGCAGCTTAGATGTAAGCTCACCCCTCCACTTT	CASSLDVSSPLHF
.	TRBJ2-1	TRBV9	TRBD2	TGTGCCAGCAGCCCCCAAACCGGGACTAGCGTCAATGAGCAGTTCTTC	CASSPQTGTSVNEQFF
once	TRBJ1-1	TRBV20-1	.	TGCAGTGCTAGACCGACGGCCGAAGCTTTCTTT	CSARPTAEAFF
.	TRBJ2-7	TRBV5-1	.	TGCGCCAGCAGCTTGAGTTCGTGGGCCCCAGAGCAGTACTTC	CASSLSSWAPEQYF
.	TRBJ2-7	TRBV15	TRBD1	TGTGCCACCAGCAGAGATGGGACAGGGCGCTACGAGCAGTACTTC	CATSRDGTGRYEQYF
once	TRBJ2-3	TRBV14	TRBD1	TGTGCCAGCAGCTCCGGGACAGGTTCTAGCACAGATACGCAGTATTTT	CASSSGTGSSTDTQYF
.	TRBJ2-4	TRBV19	.	TGTGCCAGTAGTGCCGCCTTAGCCAAAAACATTCAGTACTTC	CASSAALAKNIQYF
.	TRBJ2-1	TRBV10-3	TRBD1	TGTGCCATCAGTCAGGGGGCTCTCTCCTACAATGAGCAGTTCTTC	CAISQGALSYNEQFF